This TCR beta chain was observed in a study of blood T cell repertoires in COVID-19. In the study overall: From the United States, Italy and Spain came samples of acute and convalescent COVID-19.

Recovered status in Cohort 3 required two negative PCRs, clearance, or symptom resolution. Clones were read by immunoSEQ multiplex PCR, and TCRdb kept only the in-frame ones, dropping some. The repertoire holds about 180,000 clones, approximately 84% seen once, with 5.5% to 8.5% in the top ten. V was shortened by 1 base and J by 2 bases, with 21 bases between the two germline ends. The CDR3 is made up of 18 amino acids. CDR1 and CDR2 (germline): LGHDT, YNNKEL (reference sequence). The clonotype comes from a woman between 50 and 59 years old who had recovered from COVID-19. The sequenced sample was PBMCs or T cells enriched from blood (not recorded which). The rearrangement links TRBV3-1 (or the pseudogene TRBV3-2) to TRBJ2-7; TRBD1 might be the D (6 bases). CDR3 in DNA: TGTGCCAGCAGCCAAGGTTGGGACAAGATACGATCCGCCTACGAGCAGTACTTC. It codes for CASSQGWDKIRSAYEQYF.